This entry is about one TCR beta chain. A much larger clone lies one base from this, so it may be a read error. The J segment lost 5 bases and the V segment lost 7 bases, leaving 12 bases of the junction unmatched. The germline V gene encodes CDR1 LNHDA and CDR2 SQIVND (reference sequence). This CDR3 is built from 16 residues. Both blood RNA, taken from unsorted whole blood, and germline DNA were extracted. TCR beta cDNA was reverse-transcribed from roughly 520 ng of total RNA. The reaction used a constant-region primer and ProtoScript II reverse transcriptase. Nested multiplex PCR, run for three rounds with slightly modified ARM-PCR, yielded TCR beta libraries. Forward primers for TRBV1-TRBV30 and a C-beta reverse primer served the first two PCR rounds, at 10 cycles each. A single record per CDR3 protein comes from TCRdb applying MiXCR to the multiplex PCR reads. The repertoire consists of 300,000 to 350,000 distinct CDR3 sequences, with 58% occurring once and the leading ten covering approximately 15%.

These data come from a study of tumor-infiltrating lymphocytes in primary liver carcinoma. This sequence originates from a woman aged 25 to 39 with primary liver carcinoma and hepatitis B virus infection. Material for sequencing was peripheral blood. The rearrangement uses TRBV19 and TRBJ2-2, with 8 bases that match TRBD1. The CDR3 region is CASNTPQGAWTGELFF. As DNA, the CDR3 is TGTGCCAGTAATACCCCCCAGGGGGCATGGACCGGGGAGCTGTTTTTT.